This T cell receptor beta chain was identified during a study of T cells in Graves' hyperthyroidism and ophthalmopathy. The study, taken as a whole, reports: Through a model of 13 V-J features, ophthalmopathy was separated from stable hyperthyroidism.

Germline V gene lookup returns CDR1 SQVTM and CDR2 ANQGSEA. The V end lost 4 bases, the J end lost 3 bases, and 12 bases lay between the germline ends. The CDR3 spans 13 residues. This clonotype was seen repeatedly, ten times or more. Its antigen is unknown. Researchers amplified the TCR beta CDR3 regions from RNA transcripts. TCR CDR3 underwent first-round RT-PCR with the HTBI primer set. From the multiplex PCR reads, TCRdb called clonotypes with MiXCR, one entry per CDR3 protein. The sample consists of hundreds of thousands of distinct CDR3 sequences, about half of them appearing once. No progression to ophthalmopathy during 18 months of follow-up defined stable disease. Patients showing uncontrolled infection, other autoimmune disease, pregnancy or lactation were ineligible. Each diagnosis was grounded in clinical symptoms, serum thyroxine and TRAb, thyroid ultrasound, and orbital computed tomography.

The chain employs TRBV29-1 and TRBJ1-1; maybe TRBD1 (6 bases). Sequenced sample: peripheral blood or thyroid tissue (not recorded which). The TCR was taken from a woman aged 18-30 years with Graves' hyperthyroidism. Here the CDR3 DNA reads TGCAGCGTTGTATACAGGGTCGACACTGAAGCTTTCTTT. The encoded protein is CSVVYRVDTEAFF. Combining the CDR3 with reference TRBV29-1 and TRBJ1-1 gives the whole variable domain SAVISQKPSRDICQRGTSLTIQCQVDSQVTMMFWYRQQPGQSLTLIATANQGSEATYESGFVIDKFPISRPNLTFSTLTVSNMSPEDSSIYLCSVVYRVDTEAFFGQGTRLTVV.